The 5 T cell receptor beta chains listed next were all sequenced from one sample in a study of beta chain features in type 1 diabetes. The study, taken as a whole, reports: TCRB CDR3s were moderately but significantly shorter in Type 1 diabetes patients in all four CD4+ subsets.

The study reverse transcribed the entire isolated RNA, so it sequenced expressed TCRB transcripts. Here immunoSEQ multiplex PCR was the method, and the copy in TCRdb shows in-frame clones only, minus some. The sample consists of around 300,000 clones, approximately 16% of them appearing once. Antigens for these TCRs are unknown. The sequencing input was naive CD4+ T cells from blood. These TCRs come from a man aged 18 to 30 with type 1 diabetes.

The V call is TRBV18, the J call TRBJ2-2; the D is unclear. Germline loops: CDR1 KGHSH, CDR2 LQKENI. The CDR3 covers 15 residues. Trimming pared 2 bases from V and 2 bases from J, leaving 9 bases between. The CDR3 bases are TGTGCCAGCTCACCATTCGAGGAAAACACCGGGGAGCTGTTTTTT. Its translation is CASSPFEENTGELFF. Drawing the rest from reference TRBV18 and TRBJ2-2, the complete variable domain is NAGVMQNPRHLVRRRGQEARLRCSPMKGHSHVYWYRQLPEEGLKFMVYLQKENIIDESGMPKERFSAEFPKEGPSILRIQQVVRGDSAAYFCASSPFEENTGELFFGEGSRLTVL.

The rearrangement uses TRBV6-4 and TRBJ2-1, with a possible D match to TRBD2 (5 bases). V was clipped by 5 bases and J by 4 bases, with 9 bases between them. The germline CDR1 and CDR2 sequences are MRHNA and SNTAGT. This CDR3 region has 13 residues. CDR3 region: CASSLGNYNEQFF. CDR3 nucleotides: TGTGCCAGCAGTCTCGGGAATTACAATGAGCAGTTCTTC.

CDR3 DNA sequence: TGTGCCAGCAGTTACTCGCGACTAACTACAGATACGCAGTATTTT. The encoded protein is CASSYSRLTTDTQYF. V and J are TRBV6-6 and TRBJ2-3; D possibly corresponds to TRBD2 (5 bases). Trimming removed 0 bases from V and 3 bases from J, with 10 bases in between. This CDR3 contains 15 residues. Germline loops: CDR1 MNHNY, CDR2 SVGAGI (reference sequence).

DNA for the CDR3: TGCGCCAGCAGCCCTCCGGGACAGCGCTCTATTGAGCAGTTCTTC. Its translation: CASSPPGQRSIEQFF. This chain joins TRBV4-3 and TRBJ2-1; 7 bases agree with TRBD1. The CDR3 is made up of 15 amino acids. Germline V gives CDR1 LGHNA, CDR2 YSLEER. The junction had 12 bases not matched to a gene; V was cut back by 4 bases and J by 9 bases.

The sample holds a few counts of this clone. J is TRBJ2-5 and V is TRBV5-6; maybe TRBD2 (5 bases). The germline V gene has CDR1 SGHDT and CDR2 YYEEEE. V lost 0 bases to trimming and J lost 3 bases, with 12 bases between them. This CDR3 has 15 amino acids. The CDR3 region has the DNA TGTGCCAGCAGCTTGGGGTTAAGCGGAGAAGAGACCCAGTACTTC. Protein sequence: CASSLGLSGEETQYF.